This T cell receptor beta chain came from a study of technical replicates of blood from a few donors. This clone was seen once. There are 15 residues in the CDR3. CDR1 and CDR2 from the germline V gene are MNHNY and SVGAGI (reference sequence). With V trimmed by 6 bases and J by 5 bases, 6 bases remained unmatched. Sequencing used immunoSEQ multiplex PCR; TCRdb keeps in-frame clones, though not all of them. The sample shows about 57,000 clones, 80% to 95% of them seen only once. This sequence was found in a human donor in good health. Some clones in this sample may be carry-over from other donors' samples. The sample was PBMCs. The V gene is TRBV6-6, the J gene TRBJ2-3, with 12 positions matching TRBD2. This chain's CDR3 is CASRPSSGGGDTQYF. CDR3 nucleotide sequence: TGTGCCAGCAGACCCTCTAGCGGGGGGGGAGATACGCAGTATTTT.